The rows below give T cell receptor beta chains drawn from one sample of a study of shared clonotypes between healthy human individuals. Using immunoSEQ multiplex PCR, the repertoire was profiled, and TCRdb retains in-frame clones only, with some absent. Here the sample spans roughly 1,000,000 clones, about 80% being singletons. Sample: memory CD4+ T cells from PBMCs. Receptors were obtained from a young man in good health. Some clones in this sample may be carry-over from other donors' samples. Each CDR3 is given with its conserved first and last residue. D genes are given only for firm matches. Clone size, where shown, is once, few, many, or a class for clones that have expanded.

>TRBJ2-5|13|.|.|TRBV19
TGTGCCAGCAAGGATCCGGGACGTGAGACCCAGTACTTC
CASKDPGRETQYF
>TRBJ2-5|14|TRBD2|.|TRBV30
TGTGCCTGGAGCGGGCTAGCGGGATTGGAGACCCAGTACTTC
CAWSGLAGLETQYF
>TRBJ2-5|16|.|.|TRBV4-2
TGTGCCAGCAGCCAAGTACCACAAATGTACCAAGAGACCCAGTACTTC
CASSQVPQMYQETQYF
>TRBJ1-2|13|.|.|TRBV2
TGTGCCAGCAGTTTCCGGGAAATGGGGGGCTACACCTTC
CASSFREMGGYTF
>TRBJ2-3|18|.|.|TRBV21-1
TGTGCCAGCAGCAAAGGCCGGATGGGAGGGGACCGCACAGATACGCAGTATTTT
CASSKGRMGGDRTDTQYF
>TRBJ2-7|11|.|.|TRBV27
TGTGCCAGCAGTTCTCGACACGAGCAGTACTTC
CASSSRHEQYF
>TRBJ2-1|16|TRBD2|few|TRBV7-2
TGTGCCAGCAGCCGGACTAGCGGAGGCTCCTACAATGAGCAGTTCTTC
CASSRTSGGSYNEQFF
>TRBJ2-3|14|.|.|TRBV10-1
TGCGCCAGCAGCGGGACCGCGGGGACAGATACGCAGTATTTT
CASSGTAGTDTQYF
>TRBJ1-2|14|.|.|TRBV11-1
TGTGCCAGCAGCTTATCGGGACACGGCGTTGGCTACACCTTC
CASSLSGHGVGYTF
>TRBJ1-2|15|.|.|TRBV5-1
TGCGCCAGCAGCTTGGTTTCCGGGGGAGGCTATGGCTACACCTTC
CASSLVSGGGYGYTF
>TRBJ2-1|13|TRBD2|.|TRBV28
TGTGCCAGCCAGCGGGAGGTTTACAATGAGCAGTTCTTC
CASQREVYNEQFF
>TRBJ1-2|14|.|.|TRBV27
TGTGCCAGCAGTTTAAAGGGAAACAGCTATGGCTACACCTTC
CASSLKGNSYGYTF
>TRBJ2-3|15|TRBD2|.|TRBV6-1
TGTGCCAGCAGTGTTTCACTAGCGGGCACAGATACGCAGTATTTT
CASSVSLAGTDTQYF
>TRBJ2-3|11|.|.|TRBV6-5
TGTGCCAGCAGTTATCAAGATACGCAGTATTTT
CASSYQDTQYF
>TRBJ2-7|11|.|.|TRBV28
TGTGCCAGCAGTCGGAGCGGAAGGCAGTACTTC
CASSRSGRQYF
>TRBJ1-2|13|.|.|TRBV7-2
TGTGCCAGCAGCTTAAGACAGGTTGATGGCTACACCTTC
CASSLRQVDGYTF
>TRBJ2-2|15|.|.|TRBV2
TGTGCCAGCAGTGTGAGGCCTAACGGGGTCGGGGAGCTGTTTTTT
CASSVRPNGVGELFF
>TRBJ2-1|15|TRBD1|.|TRBV5-1
TGCGCCAGCAGCCACGAGACAGGGGGCTACAATGAGCAGTTCTTC
CASSHETGGYNEQFF
>TRBJ1-2|11|.|.|TRBV28
TGTGCCAGCATGTACCTCTTTGGCTACACCTTC
CASMYLFGYTF
>TRBJ2-1|14|.|few|TRBV7-9
TGTGCCAGCAGCTCCGACCGGGACAACAATGAGCAGTTCTTC
CASSSDRDNNEQFF
>TRBJ2-1|15|.|.|TRBV7-9
TGTGCCAGCAGCTTGGGGGTGGCCTTCCAGGGTGAGCAGTTCTTC
CASSLGVAFQGEQFF
>TRBJ2-2|19|TRBD2|.|TRBV28
TGTGCCAGCAGTTCGCTACCTGGTAGCGGGGCAACGAACACCGGGGAGCTGTTTTTT
CASSSLPGSGATNTGELFF
>TRBJ2-2|14|.|.|TRBV11-3
TGTGCCAGCAGCTTAACGGGTTACACCGGGGAGCTGTTTTTT
CASSLTGYTGELFF
>TRBJ2-5|13|.|.|TRBV11-2
TGTGCCAGCAGCTTGAACAAGATGGAGACCCAGTACTTC
CASSLNKMETQYF
>TRBJ1-1|14|.|.|TRBV5-1
TGCGCCAGCAGCTTGGCCACCGGGGACACTGAAGCTTTCTTT
CASSLATGDTEAFF
>TRBJ1-1|14|.|.|TRBV14
TGTGCCAGCAGTTCGATCATGATGAACACTGAAGCTTTCTTT
CASSSIMMNTEAFF
>TRBJ2-1|17|.|.|TRBV9
TGTGCCAGCAGCCCCGGCGGGGGCCGGGAGGCCTACAATGAGCAGTTCTTC
CASSPGGGREAYNEQFF
>TRBJ2-5|15|.|.|TRBV18
TGTGCCAGCTCACCCCCGGGACATCGTTCTGAGACCCAGTACTTC
CASSPPGHRSETQYF
>TRBJ2-7|15|TRBD2|few|TRBV6-5
TGTGCCAGCAGCCGAACCGGGACTAGCTCCTACGAGCAGTACTTC
CASSRTGTSSYEQYF
>TRBJ1-5|14|.|.|TRBV6-5
TGTGCCAGCAGTTATGTTCCCCAAAATCAGCCCCAGCATTTT
CASSYVPQNQPQHF
>TRBJ2-7|15|TRBD1|.|TRBV14
TGTGCCAGCAGCCAAGTGGGACAGGGGATCTACGAGCAGTACTTC
CASSQVGQGIYEQYF
>TRBJ1-5|14|TRBD1|.|TRBV11-2
TGTGCCAGCAGCGACGGACAGGGCAATCAGCCCCAGCATTTT
CASSDGQGNQPQHF
>TRBJ2-1|19|.|.|TRBV4-3
TGCGCCAGCAGCCAAGATCGAAGGTGGAGGGACAGACCGGGCAATGAGCAGTTCTTC
CASSQDRRWRDRPGNEQFF
>TRBJ2-3|14|.|.|TRBV6-1
TGTGCCAGCAGTGAAGGTAGCTTCGCAGATACGCAGTATTTT
CASSEGSFADTQYF
>TRBJ2-1|16|TRBD2|.|TRBV10-2
TGCGCCAGCCGCGCCGGACTAGCGGCCTCCTACAATGAGCAGTTCTTC
CASRAGLAASYNEQFF
>TRBJ2-2|20|.|.|TRBV21-1
TGTGCCAGCAGCAAAGAGGGACAGGGTGATAGTCGAAGGAACACCGGGGAGCTGTTTTTT
CASSKEGQGDSRRNTGELFF
>TRBJ2-3|15|.|.|TRBV5-6
TGTGCCAGCAGCTTGGGAGGGACTAGCACAGATACGCAGTATTTT
CASSLGGTSTDTQYF
>TRBJ2-6|18|.|.|TRBV4-2
TGTGCCAGCAGCCAACGTCTTTCCAGGGAATCCGGGGCCAACGTCCTGACTTTC
CASSQRLSRESGANVLTF
>TRBJ1-1|14|.|.|TRBV10-3
TGTGCCATCAGGGCAGGGTTGGACGCCACTGAAGCTTTCTTT
CAIRAGLDATEAFF
>TRBJ1-2|15|TRBD1|once|TRBV6-6
TGTGCCAGCAGTGGTCCGACAGGGGGTCGACCTGGCTACACCTTC
CASSGPTGGRPGYTF
>TRBJ2-1|15|.|.|TRBV29-1
TGCAGCGCCAACGGGTGGCACCGCTCCTACAATGAGCAGTTCTTC
CSANGWHRSYNEQFF
>TRBJ2-3|13|.|.|TRBV7-3
TGTGCCAGCAGCTCACCTAGTGTTCCTACGCAGTATTTT
CASSSPSVPTQYF
>TRBJ2-7|17|TRBD2|.|TRBV29-1
TGCAGCGTTGTCCTCTGGTCGGTGCGGGAGGGAGGGGACGAGCAGTACTTC
CSVVLWSVREGGDEQYF
>TRBJ1-5|15|.|.|TRBV25-1
TGTGCCAGCAGTGAATCCGAACAGATCAATCAGCCCCAGCATTTT
CASSESEQINQPQHF
>TRBJ2-3|15|.|.|TRBV5-1
TGCGCCAGCAGCGTACCTTCCTCTAGCACAGATACGCAGTATTTT
CASSVPSSSTDTQYF
>TRBJ2-5|13|TRBD2|.|TRBV11-2
TGTGCCAGCAGCCCGCGGGAGAGGCAGACCCAGTACTTC
CASSPRERQTQYF
>TRBJ1-1|20|.|many|TRBV28
TGTGCCAGCAGTCCAGCCTTAGCTTTCAGATCCTTTGGGGTGAACACTGAAGCTTTCTTT
CASSPALAFRSFGVNTEAFF
>TRBJ2-3|15|TRBD1|.|TRBV6-6
TGTGCCAGCAGTTCTCAGGGGGCAGTCACAGATACGCAGTATTTT
CASSSQGAVTDTQYF
>TRBJ2-7|12|.|.|TRBV28
TGTGCCAGCAGTTTCTCGAAGCACGAGCAGTACTTC
CASSFSKHEQYF
>TRBJ1-2|13|TRBD1|.|TRBV5-6
TGTGCCAGCAGCTCGGAGGGGGCGTTGGGCTACACCTTC
CASSSEGALGYTF
>TRBJ2-3|15|.|.|TRBV19
TGTGCCAGCACCGGACAGCCCACTAGCACAGATACGCAGTATTTT
CASTGQPTSTDTQYF
>TRBJ2-1|13|.|.|TRBV9
TGTGCCAGCACAATAGGGGGGCTAGCGAAGCAGTTCTTC
CASTIGGLAKQFF
>TRBJ2-7|15|TRBD1|.|TRBV5-6
TGTGCCAGCAGCTCCCCGAGGACAGGGAGGAACGAGCAGTACTTC
CASSSPRTGRNEQYF
>TRBJ2-7|15|.|.|TRBV5-5
TGTGCCAGCAGCTTGGGACTAGTGGAATCCTACGAGCAGTACTTC
CASSLGLVESYEQYF
>TRBJ2-2|11|TRBD1|.|TRBV2
TGTGCCAGCAGGGGACAGGGGAGTCTGTTTTTT
CASRGQGSLFF
>TRBJ1-1|13|.|.|TRBV6-5
TGTGCCAGCAGTTACTCAAAGCAGGTGTCAGCTTTCTTT
CASSYSKQVSAFF
>TRBJ1-1|13|.|.|TRBV7-3
TGTGCCAGCAGGTCTACAGGAGGCACTGAAGCTTTCTTT
CASRSTGGTEAFF
>TRBJ1-1|14|.|.|TRBV4-2
TGTGCCAGCAGCACTCCGGGGGGGATTACTGAAGCTTTCTTT
CASSTPGGITEAFF
>TRBJ2-1|16|TRBD2|.|TRBV5-1
TGCGCCAGCAGCTTTCTCCCGGGAGGGTCCTACAATGAGCAGTTCTTC
CASSFLPGGSYNEQFF